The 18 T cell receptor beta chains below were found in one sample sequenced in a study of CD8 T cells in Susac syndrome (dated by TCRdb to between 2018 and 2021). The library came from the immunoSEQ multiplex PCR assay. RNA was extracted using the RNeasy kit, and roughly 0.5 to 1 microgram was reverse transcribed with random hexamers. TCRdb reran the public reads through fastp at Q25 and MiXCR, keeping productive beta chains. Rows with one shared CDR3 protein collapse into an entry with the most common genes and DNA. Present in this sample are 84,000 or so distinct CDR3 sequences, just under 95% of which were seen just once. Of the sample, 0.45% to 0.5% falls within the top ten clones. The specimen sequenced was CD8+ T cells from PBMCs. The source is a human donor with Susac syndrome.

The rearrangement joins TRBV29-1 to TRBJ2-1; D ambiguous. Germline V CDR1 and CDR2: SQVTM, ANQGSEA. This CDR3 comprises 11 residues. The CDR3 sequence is CSTEQLNEQFF. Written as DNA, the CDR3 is TGCTCCACGGAGCAGTTAAATGAGCAGTTCTTC.

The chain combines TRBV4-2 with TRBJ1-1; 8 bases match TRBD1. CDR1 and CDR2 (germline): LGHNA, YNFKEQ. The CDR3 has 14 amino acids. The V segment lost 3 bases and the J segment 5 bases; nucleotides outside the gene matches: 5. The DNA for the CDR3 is TGTGCCAGCAGCCAGTGGGGACAGGTGACTGAAGCTTTCTTT. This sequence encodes CASSQWGQVTEAFF.

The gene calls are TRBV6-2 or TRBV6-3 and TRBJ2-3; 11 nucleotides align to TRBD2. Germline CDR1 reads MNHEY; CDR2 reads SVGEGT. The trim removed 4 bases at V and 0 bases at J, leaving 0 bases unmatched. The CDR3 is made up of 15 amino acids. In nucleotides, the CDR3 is TGTGCCAGCAGTTGGACTAGCGGGAGCACAGATACGCAGTATTTT. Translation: CASSWTSGSTDTQYF.

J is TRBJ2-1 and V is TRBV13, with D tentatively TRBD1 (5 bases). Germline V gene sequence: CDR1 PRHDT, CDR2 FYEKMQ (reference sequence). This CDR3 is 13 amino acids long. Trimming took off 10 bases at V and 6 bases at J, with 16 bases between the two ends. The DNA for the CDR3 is TGTGCCACCAAAGGGGAAACGGTCAATGAGCAGTTCTTC. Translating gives CATKGETVNEQFF.

For the CDR3, the DNA is TGTGCCAGCAGCGTTAGCGGGAGGGCCGAGCAGTACTTC. It encodes CASSVSGRAEQYF. The chain links TRBV7-6 to TRBJ2-7, with 11 nucleotides matching TRBD2. The CDR3 totals 13 residues. The V segment lost 5 bases and the J segment 6 bases; nucleotides outside the gene matches: 3. From germline, CDR1 is SGHVS and CDR2 FNYEAQ.

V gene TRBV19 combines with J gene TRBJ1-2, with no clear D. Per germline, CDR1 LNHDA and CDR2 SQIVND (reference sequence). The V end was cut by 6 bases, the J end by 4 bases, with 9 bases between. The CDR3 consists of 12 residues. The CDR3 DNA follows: TGTGCCAGTAGCCAGGACCTCTATGGCTACACCTTC. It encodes CASSQDLYGYTF.

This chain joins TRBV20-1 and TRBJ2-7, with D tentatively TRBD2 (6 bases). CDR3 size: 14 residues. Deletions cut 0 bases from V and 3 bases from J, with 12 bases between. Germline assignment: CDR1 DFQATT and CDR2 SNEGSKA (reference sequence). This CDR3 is CSARDFYGGYEQYF. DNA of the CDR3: TGCAGTGCTAGAGATTTCTACGGGGGCTACGAGCAGTACTTC.

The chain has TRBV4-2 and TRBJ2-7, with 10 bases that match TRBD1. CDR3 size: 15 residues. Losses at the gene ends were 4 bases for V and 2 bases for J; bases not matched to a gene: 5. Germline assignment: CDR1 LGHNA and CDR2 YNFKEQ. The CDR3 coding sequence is TGTGCCAGCAGCCTGGGGGGGACAGGGGCCTACGAGCAGTACTTC. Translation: CASSLGGTGAYEQYF.

The CDR3 region is CASIPTGGTEAFF. The CDR3 DNA reads as TGTGCCAGCATTCCTACCGGGGGTACCGAAGCTTTCTTT. The rearrangement links TRBV5-4 to TRBJ1-1; D is perhaps TRBD1 (5 bases). The CDR3 covers 13 residues. Trimming took 6 bases from V and 8 from J, leaving 17 bases between them. Germline CDR1 SGHNT, CDR2 YYREEE (reference sequence). The full variable domain, completed using reference TRBV5-4 and TRBJ1-1, is ETGVTQSPTHLIKTRGQQVTLRCSSQSGHNTVSWYQQALGQGPQFIFQYYREEENGRGNFPPRFSGLQFPNYSSELNVNALELDDSALYLCASIPTGGTEAFFGQGTRLTVV.

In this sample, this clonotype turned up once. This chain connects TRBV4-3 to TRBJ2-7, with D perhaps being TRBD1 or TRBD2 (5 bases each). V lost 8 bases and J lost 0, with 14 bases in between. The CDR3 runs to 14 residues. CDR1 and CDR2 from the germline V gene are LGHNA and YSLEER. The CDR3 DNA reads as TGCGCCAGCTCAGACTCGAGGGGCTCCTACGAGCAGTACTTC. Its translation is CASSDSRGSYEQYF.

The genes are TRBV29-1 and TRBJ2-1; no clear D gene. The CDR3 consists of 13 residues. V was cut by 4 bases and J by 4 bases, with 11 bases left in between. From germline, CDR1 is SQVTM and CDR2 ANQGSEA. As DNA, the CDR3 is TGCAGCGTTGCCGAGGCGGTGTACAATGAGCAGTTCTTC. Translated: CSVAEAVYNEQFF.

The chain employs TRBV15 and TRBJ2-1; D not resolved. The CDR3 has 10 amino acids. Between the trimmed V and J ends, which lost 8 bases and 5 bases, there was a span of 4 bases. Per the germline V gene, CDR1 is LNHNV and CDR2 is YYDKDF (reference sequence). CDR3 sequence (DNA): TGTGCCACCTTTGACAATGAGCAGTTCTTC. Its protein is CATFDNEQFF.

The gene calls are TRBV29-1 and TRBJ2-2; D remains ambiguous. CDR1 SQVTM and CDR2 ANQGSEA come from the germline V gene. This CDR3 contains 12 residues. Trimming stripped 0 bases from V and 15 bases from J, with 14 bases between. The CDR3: CSVEDLTGSVFF. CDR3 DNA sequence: TGCAGCGTTGAAGATCTTACCGGGTCGGTGTTTTTT.

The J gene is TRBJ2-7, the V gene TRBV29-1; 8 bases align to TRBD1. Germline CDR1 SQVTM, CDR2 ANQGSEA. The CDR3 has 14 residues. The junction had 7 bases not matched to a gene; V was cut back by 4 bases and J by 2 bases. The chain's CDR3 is CSVVPGDRTYEQYF. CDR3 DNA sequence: TGCAGCGTTGTGCCGGGGGACAGGACCTACGAGCAGTACTTC.

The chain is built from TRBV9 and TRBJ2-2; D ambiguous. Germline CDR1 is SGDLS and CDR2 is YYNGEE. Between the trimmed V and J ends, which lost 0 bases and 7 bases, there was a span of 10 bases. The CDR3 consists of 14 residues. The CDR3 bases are TGTGCCAGCAGCGTAGCTCGGGCTGGCGGGGAGCTGTTTTTT. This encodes CASSVARAGGELFF.

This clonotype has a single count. The CDR3 protein is CASSQRPGAIYGYTF. CDR3 nucleotides: TGCGCCAGCAGCCAGAGACCGGGGGCTATCTATGGCTACACCTTC. The V and J genes are TRBV4-3 and TRBJ1-2; a weak D match, TRBD1 (6 bases). The CDR3 is 15 residues long. V was shortened by 3 bases and J by 4 bases, with 15 bases between the two germline ends. Germline V CDR1 and CDR2: LGHNA, YSLEER.

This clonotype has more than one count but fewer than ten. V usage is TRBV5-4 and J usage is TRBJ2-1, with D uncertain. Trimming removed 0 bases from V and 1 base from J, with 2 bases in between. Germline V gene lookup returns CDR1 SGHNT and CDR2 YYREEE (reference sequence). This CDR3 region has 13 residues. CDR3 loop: CASSLESYNEQFF. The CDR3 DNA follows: TGTGCCAGCAGCTTGGAGTCCTACAATGAGCAGTTCTTC.

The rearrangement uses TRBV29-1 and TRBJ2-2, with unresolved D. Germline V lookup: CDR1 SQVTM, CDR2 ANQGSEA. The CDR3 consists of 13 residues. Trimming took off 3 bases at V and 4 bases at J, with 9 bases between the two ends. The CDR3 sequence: CSVEARSTGELFF. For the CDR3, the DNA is TGCAGCGTTGAGGCGAGGTCCACCGGGGAGCTGTTTTTT.